Sequencing of this T cell receptor (beta chain) was carried out in a study of blood T cell repertoires in COVID-19. Turning to the study itself: Samples came from the United States, Italy and Spain, spanning acute and convalescent COVID-19. T cells, B-cell-depleted T cells, or PBMCs supplied cDNA or gDNA.

This clone was detected once. The method was immunoSEQ multiplex PCR; TCRdb's version includes in-frame clones alone and lacks a portion of them. The sample has roughly 190,000 clones; approximately 84% are singletons. The CDR3 consists of 15 residues. Trimming shortened V by 7 bases and J by 1 base, and 11 bases separated the two germline ends. Germline CDR1 MNHEY, CDR2 SMNVEV (reference sequence). The age range of participants was about 18 to 95 years, with residence in about two dozen US areas. Cohort placement rested on clinical history that participants reported themselves. Sequences were obtained from PBMCs or T cells enriched from blood (not recorded which). The TCR originated in a woman aged 25 to 39 who had recovered from COVID-19. The chain links TRBV27 to TRBJ1-6; a weak D match, TRBD1 (6 bases). CDR3 nucleotide sequence: TGTGCCAGCACTATCCAGGGGTCCTATAATTCACCCCTCCACTTT. Its translation is CASTIQGSYNSPLHF.